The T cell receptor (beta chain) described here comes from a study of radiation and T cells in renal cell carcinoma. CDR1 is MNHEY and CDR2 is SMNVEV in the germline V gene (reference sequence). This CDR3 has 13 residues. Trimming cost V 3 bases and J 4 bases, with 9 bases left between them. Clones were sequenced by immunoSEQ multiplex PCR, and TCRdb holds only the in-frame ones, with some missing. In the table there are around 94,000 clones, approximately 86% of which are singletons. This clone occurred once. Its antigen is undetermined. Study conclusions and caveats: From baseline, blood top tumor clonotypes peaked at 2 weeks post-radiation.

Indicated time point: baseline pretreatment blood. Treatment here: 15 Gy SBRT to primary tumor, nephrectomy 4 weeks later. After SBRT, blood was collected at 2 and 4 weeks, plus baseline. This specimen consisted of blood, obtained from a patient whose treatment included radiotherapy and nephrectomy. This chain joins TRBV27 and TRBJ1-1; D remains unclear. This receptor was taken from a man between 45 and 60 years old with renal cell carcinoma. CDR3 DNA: TGTGCCAGCAGTTTCTACGCGGGCACTGAAGCTTTCTTT. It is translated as CASSFYAGTEAFF.